This T cell receptor beta chain was identified during a study of blood T cell repertoires in COVID-19 (dated by TCRdb to between 2020 and 2021). Background on the whole study: The collaborator samples originated in the United States, Italy and Spain and spanned the acute and convalescent phases of COVID-19. The dataset comprised deeply sampled blood TCRbeta repertoires from subjects exposed to, actively infected with, or recovered from COVID-19. HLA class I and class II types, where available, came from metadata supplied by the sample provider rather than from assay-based typing. Sample metadata almost always included a de-identified subject ID, COVID-19 status, age in years and sex. The material from the prospective study consisted of cDNA or gDNA derived from T cells, B-cell-depleted T cells, or PBMCs. The repertoires were released in a freely available public database intended as a resource for research on the immune response to SARS-CoV-2. Samples were obtained from the ongoing ImmuneRACE study (first 160 participants) and from about 1,300 subjects provided by 6 global collaborators. Study-wide findings and limitations: Clinical and demographic metadata were provided uncurated, with the amount varying by source and participant.

Collaborating institutions collected whole blood in K2EDTA tubes following their own protocols. For TCRbeta analysis, collaborator samples were shipped as frozen whole blood, as isolated PBMCs, or as DNA extracted from either sample type. TCRbeta CDR3 regions were amplified from genomic DNA using the immunoSEQ Assay, a bias-controlled multiplex PCR. The paper's processing steps were these. The number of nucleated cells in each sample was estimated by amplification of reference gene primers within the assay. Sequence reads were collapsed and filtered to measure the absolute abundance of every unique TCRbeta CDR3 rearrangement. Productive Simpson clonality was computed per sample as the square root of Simpson's diversity index over productive rearrangements. The table comes from immuneACCESS by way of TCRdb, which keeps in-frame sequences with V and J called. Part of the clones is missing from these tables; in studies checked, under half for an unresolved V gene and the rest for unknown reasons. V, J and clone size reflect that table, while D and trimming were determined from the DNA. The sample yields roughly 150,000 clones; 85% to 90% were counted once. The leading ten clones occupy about 15% of the sample.

In regard to this clone: Which antigen it targets is not known. No qualities accompany the bases; no much larger clone lies one base away.

Here V drops 6 bases and J drops 4 bases, and the junction holds 9 bases not matched to any gene. The germline V gene yields MNHEY for CDR1 and SVGAGI for CDR2. Including cysteine and phenylalanine, the CDR3 has 15 amino acids. Only the CDR3 region is kept as DNA, spanning 45 bases read in frame from base 1. The sequence links TRBV6-5 to TRBJ1-1; 9 bases in the junction line up with TRBD1. The sequence was collected from a woman aged 40-49 years with acute or convalescent COVID-19. The sequencing sample was made of peripheral blood. In nucleotides, the sequence is TGTGCCAGCAGGAGGACAGGGGAGATCGTCACTGAAGCTTTCTTT. This sequence encodes CASRRTGEIVTEAFF.